One sample yielded the 21 T cell receptor beta chains listed below, sequenced in a study of tissue T cells after allogeneic stem cell transplantation (dated by TCRdb to between 2020 and 2023). Libraries were built with the immunoSEQ multiplex PCR assay. TCRdb re-hosts the immuneACCESS table, in-frame sequences only. Its copies lack some clones; in the studies checked, an unresolved V gene accounts for under half of them, and the cause for the rest is not known. This sample gives several hundred clones in total; approximately 50% of them show up just once. 25% to 35% of the sample goes to the ten largest clones. What the time point label conveys for this sample: human tissue collected at research (rapid) autopsy. Sequenced here: jejunal tissue, sampled at autopsy. Source of these receptors: a female patient between 40 and 69 years old with steroid-refractory graft-versus-host disease after an allogeneic stem cell transplant. In transplant recipients, some T cells may be of donor rather than host origin.

This rearrangement joins TRBV7-2 to TRBJ2-1; 14 nucleotides line up with TRBD2. Losses at the gene ends were 1 base for V and 8 bases for J; bases not matched to a gene: 10. The CDR3 totals 18 residues. Germline V CDR1 and CDR2: SGHTA, FQGNSA. The CDR3 reads CASSLGRTSGGSGDEQFF. CDR3 nucleotides: TGTGCCAGCAGCTTAGGTCGGACTAGCGGGGGGTCGGGCGATGAGCAGTTCTTC.

The chain uses TRBV5-1 and TRBJ1-5; 11 bases are shared with TRBD1. Unmatched junction bases numbered 1, after V lost 3 bases and J lost 5 bases. This CDR3 is 14 amino acids long. Germline-derived CDR1 and CDR2 are SGHRS and YFSETQ. Written as DNA, the CDR3 is TGCGCCAGCAGCTGGACAGGGGGCGATCAGCCCCAGCATTTT. Residues: CASSWTGGDQPQHF.

The chain employs TRBV5-1 and TRBJ2-1; tentatively, D is TRBD1 (5 bases). V gave up 1 base and J gave up 2 bases, with 7 bases separating them. Germline loops: CDR1 SGHRS, CDR2 YFSETQ. The CDR3 covers 14 residues. This chain's CDR3 is CASSLKDTYNEQFF. Written as DNA, the CDR3 is TGCGCCAGCAGCTTGAAGGACACCTACAATGAGCAGTTCTTC.

The chain is built from TRBV5-1 and TRBJ2-3; a weak D match, TRBD2 (6 bases). Per germline, CDR1 SGHRS and CDR2 YFSETQ. The CDR3 totals 14 residues. V was shortened by 5 bases and J by 0 bases, with 10 bases between the two germline ends. The CDR3 sequence is CASRGGASTDTQYF. The CDR3 nucleotides read TGCGCCAGCAGAGGAGGGGCTAGCACAGATACGCAGTATTTT.

This chain uses TRBV30 with TRBJ1-2; D ambiguous. The CDR3 runs 14 residues. Germline CDR1 GTSNPN, CDR2 SVGIG (reference sequence). Trimming shortened V by 5 bases and J by 4 bases, and 17 bases separated the two germline ends. This chain's CDR3 is CAWGEVGLSYGYTF. CDR3 nucleotide sequence: TGTGCCTGGGGGGAGGTGGGTTTGAGCTATGGCTACACCTTC.

This clone is large by share. The chain carries TRBV4-2 and TRBJ1-4, with TRBD1 matching over 7 bases. The CDR3 is 13 amino acids. Germline loops: CDR1 LGHNA, CDR2 YNFKEQ. Trimming at V came to 8 bases and at J to 7 bases, leaving 7 bases not matched to a gene. The CDR3 bases are TGTGCCAGCGGGCGACAGGGCCGTGAAAAACTGTTTTTT. Protein sequence: CASGRQGREKLFF.

V is TRBV3-1 (or the pseudogene TRBV3-2) and J is TRBJ1-3; D is uncertain. Germline assignment: CDR1 LGHDT and CDR2 YNNKEL (reference sequence). The CDR3 loop spans 13 amino acids. V lost 1 base and J 2 bases, leaving 3 bases between the germline ends. In nucleotides, the CDR3 is TGTGCCAGCAGCCAAGGCCCTGGAAACACCATATATTTT. Translating gives CASSQGPGNTIYF.

This clone is judged large. The J gene is TRBJ1-2, the V gene TRBV5-1, with TRBD1 identical over 9 bases. After removal of 7 bases from V and 4 bases from J, the junction contained 14 bases not matched to a gene. The V gene's germline CDR1 is SGHRS and CDR2 YFSETQ. CDR3 size: 16 residues. This CDR3 reads CASAPTRDRAVYGYTF. CDR3 in DNA: TGCGCCAGCGCTCCAACCCGGGACAGGGCCGTCTATGGCTACACCTTC.

This clone was detected once. J is TRBJ2-1 and V is TRBV30, with D unresolved. V was cut by 2 bases and J by 0 bases, with 11 bases left in between. Germline values: CDR1 GTSNPN, CDR2 SVGIG (reference sequence). The CDR3 runs to 15 residues. DNA of the CDR3: TGTGCCTGGAGTTTGGCGTTCAGCTCCTACAATGAGCAGTTCTTC. Translated: CAWSLAFSSYNEQFF.

This clone is large within its sample. V and J are TRBV5-1 and TRBJ1-1, with TRBD1 matching 8 bases. CDR3 length: 13 amino acids. V gave up 4 bases and J gave up 5 bases; unmatched junction bases: 4. Germline lookup yields CDR1 SGHRS and CDR2 YFSETQ. This chain's CDR3 is CASSPGGRTEAFF. The CDR3, as DNA: TGCGCCAGCAGCCCAGGGGGCCGGACTGAAGCTTTCTTT.

The V call is TRBV7-2, the J call TRBJ1-1; 8 nucleotides align to TRBD1. Trimming cost V 1 base and J 7 bases; bases outside gene matches: 2. This CDR3 comprises 13 residues. Germline V CDR1 and CDR2: SGHTA, FQGNSA. This CDR3 reads CASSLGTGFEAFF. In DNA, the CDR3 is TGTGCCAGCAGCTTAGGGACAGGGTTTGAAGCTTTCTTT.

As to this clone: The junction and the germline gene differ at one end; a read error may be behind it. Different DNA sequences within this sample yield the same CDR3. The V gene is TRBV10-3, the J gene TRBJ2-1, with TRBD1 matching 7 bases. Germline CDR1 reads ENHRY; CDR2 reads SYGVKD. The CDR3 covers 14 residues. CDR3 bases: TGTGCCATCAGGGGACAGAGCTCCTACAATGAACAGTTCTTC. Protein product: CAIRGQSSYNEQFF.

This clone turned up a few times. The chain recombines TRBV13 with TRBJ2-1; no firm D call. Trimming stripped 0 bases from V and 3 bases from J, with 12 bases between. Germline V gene data show CDR1 as PRHDT and CDR2 as FYEKMQ (reference sequence). This CDR3 is built from 16 residues. The CDR3 spells CASSLGPSSIYNEQFF. As DNA, the CDR3 is TGTGCCAGCAGCTTAGGGCCTAGTTCTATCTACAATGAGCAGTTCTTC.

This clone came up a few times. For the CDR3, the DNA is TGTGCCAGCAGCTTAAACGGACTAGCGGGGGGGCCGGGAGAGCAGTTCTTC. Protein product: CASSLNGLAGGPGEQFF. The chain has TRBV7-2 and TRBJ2-1, with TRBD2 identical over 15 bases. CDR1 is SGHTA and CDR2 is FQGNSA in the germline V gene. J lost 10 bases, V lost 2 bases, and 9 bases had no gene match. This CDR3 region has 17 residues.

This clone was counted a few times. The rearrangement uses TRBV9 and TRBJ1-5; 9 nucleotides agree with TRBD1. Germline V lookup: CDR1 SGDLS, CDR2 YYNGEE. The length of the CDR3 is 14 residues. The V and J ends lost 3 bases and 5 bases, in that order; junction bases with no gene match: 3. CDR3 loop: CASSGTGGDQPQHF. CDR3 coding DNA: TGTGCCAGCAGCGGAACAGGGGGCGATCAGCCCCAGCATTTT.

The chain couples TRBV14 to TRBJ2-7; 7 positions agree with TRBD2. Germline assignment: CDR1 SGHDN and CDR2 FVKESK. The CDR3 runs to 16 residues. V trimming: 1 base; J trimming: 2 bases; junction bases outside the gene matches: 8. In DNA form, the CDR3 reads TGTGCCAGCAGCCAAGGGAGGGCTAGCGGAGCCTACGAGCAGTACTTC. Residues: CASSQGRASGAYEQYF.

This clone is termed large. The genes are TRBV18 and TRBJ1-4; TRBD1 matches 8 bases. The CDR3 totals 14 residues. J was trimmed by 7 bases and V by 4 bases; bases with no gene match: 5. The germline CDR1 and CDR2 sequences are KGHSH and LQKENI. CDR3 amino acids: CASSQGQVVEKLFF. CDR3 DNA sequence: TGTGCCAGCTCACAGGGACAGGTGGTTGAAAAACTGTTTTTT.

This clone occurred a few times. This chain uses TRBV4-3 with TRBJ2-1; 8 bases match TRBD1. CDR3 length: 19 amino acids. Germline assignment: CDR1 LGHNA and CDR2 YSLEER. The ends lost 5 bases at V and 0 bases at J; junction bases unmatched: 15. CDR3: CASSRTSQGAGASYNEQFF. The CDR3 DNA sequence: TGCGCCAGCAGCAGAACATCGCAGGGGGCGGGTGCCTCCTACAATGAGCAGTTCTTC.

This clone was counted a few times. The chain joins TRBV3-1 (or the pseudogene TRBV3-2) to TRBJ1-3; D uncertain. Trimming left V 0 bases short and J 0 bases short, with 9 bases between. The CDR3 runs 16 residues. Germline assignment: CDR1 LGHDT and CDR2 YNNKEL (reference sequence). Written as DNA, the CDR3 is TGTGCCAGCAGCCAAGAAGGCCTAATCTCTGGAAACACCATATATTTT. Its protein is CASSQEGLISGNTIYF.

Only one count was recorded for this clone. V gene TRBV6-5 combines with J gene TRBJ1-6; 7 nucleotides align to TRBD1. The V gene's germline CDR1 is MNHEY and CDR2 SVGAGI. The CDR3 is 15 amino acids. J gave up 9 bases and V 6 bases, and 11 bases lay outside the gene matches. CDR3 in DNA: TGTGCCAGCAGGATGACAGGGTCGGTTAGTTCACCCCTCCACTTT. This sequence encodes CASRMTGSVSSPLHF.

The chain links TRBV3-1 (or the pseudogene TRBV3-2) to TRBJ2-7; 14 bases are shared with TRBD2. The CDR3 is made up of 16 amino acids. Trimming took 1 base from V and 6 from J; bases not matched to a gene: 5. Germline lookup yields CDR1 LGHDT and CDR2 YNNKEL (reference sequence). The CDR3 protein is CASSQGGLAGVFEQYF. CDR3 DNA: TGTGCCAGCAGCCAAGGGGGACTAGCGGGAGTTTTCGAGCAGTACTTC.